This T cell receptor (beta chain) was profiled in a study of blood T cell repertoires in COVID-19. TCRdb keeps only in-frame clones here, not all; method: immunoSEQ multiplex PCR. The sample includes about 63,000 clones, about 70% seen only once; the top ten take about 47%. Germline V gives CDR1 SGHNT, CDR2 YYREEE (reference sequence). The CDR3 loop spans 14 amino acids. Trimming cost V 5 bases and J 7 bases, with 18 bases left between them. The sequenced sample consisted of peripheral blood. The chain has TRBV5-4 and TRBJ2-5; the D gene is possibly TRBD1 (5 bases). The clonotype was recovered from a woman at least 80 years old with acute or convalescent COVID-19. CDR3 sequence reads: CASSSDSLGLTQYF. The CDR3 DNA is TGTGCCAGCAGTTCCGACAGCCTCGGGTTGACCCAGTACTTC. Using reference TRBV5-4 and TRBJ2-5 for the parts outside the CDR3, the full variable domain is ETGVTQSPTHLIKTRGQQVTLRCSSQSGHNTVSWYQQALGQGPQFIFQYYREEENGRGNFPPRFSGLQFPNYSSELNVNALELDDSALYLCASSSDSLGLTQYFGPGTRLLVL.